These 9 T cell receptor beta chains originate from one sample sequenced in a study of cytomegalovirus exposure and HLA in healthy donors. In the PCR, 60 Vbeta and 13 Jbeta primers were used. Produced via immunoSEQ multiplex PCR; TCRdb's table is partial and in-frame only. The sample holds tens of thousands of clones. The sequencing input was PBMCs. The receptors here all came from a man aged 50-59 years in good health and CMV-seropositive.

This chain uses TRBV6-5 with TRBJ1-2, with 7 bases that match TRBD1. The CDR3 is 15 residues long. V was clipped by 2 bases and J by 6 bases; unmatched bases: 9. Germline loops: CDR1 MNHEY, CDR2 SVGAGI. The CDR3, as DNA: TGTGCCAGCAGTTACGGGTTCGGGACAGTTAATGGCTACACCTTC. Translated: CASSYGFGTVNGYTF.

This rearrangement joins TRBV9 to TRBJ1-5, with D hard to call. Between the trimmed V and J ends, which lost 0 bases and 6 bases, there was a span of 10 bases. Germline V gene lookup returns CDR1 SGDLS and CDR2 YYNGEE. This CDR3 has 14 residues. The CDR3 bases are TGTGCCAGCAGCGTAGATGGAACGGGTCAGCCCCAGCATTTT. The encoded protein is CASSVDGTGQPQHF. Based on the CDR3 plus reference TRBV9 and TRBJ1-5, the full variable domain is DSGVTQTPKHLITATGQRVTLRCSPRSGDLSVYWYQQSLDQGLQFLIQYYNGEERAKGNILERFSAQQFPDLHSELNLSSLELGDSALYFCASSVDGTGQPQHFGDGTRLSIL.

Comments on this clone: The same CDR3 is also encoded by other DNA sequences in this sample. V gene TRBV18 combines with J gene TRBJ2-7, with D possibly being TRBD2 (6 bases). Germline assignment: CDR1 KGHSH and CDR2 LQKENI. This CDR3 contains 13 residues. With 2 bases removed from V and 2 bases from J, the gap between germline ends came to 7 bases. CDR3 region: CASSPGGTYEQYF. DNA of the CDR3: TGTGCCAGCTCACCAGGAGGGACCTACGAGCAGTACTTC.

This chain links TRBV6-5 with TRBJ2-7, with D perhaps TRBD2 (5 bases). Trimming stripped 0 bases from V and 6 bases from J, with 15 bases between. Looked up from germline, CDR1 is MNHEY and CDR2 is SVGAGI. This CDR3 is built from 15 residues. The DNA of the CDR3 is TGTGCCAGCAGTTACTCTCTCCTGCTAGCTAGCGAGCAGTACTTC. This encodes CASSYSLLLASEQYF.

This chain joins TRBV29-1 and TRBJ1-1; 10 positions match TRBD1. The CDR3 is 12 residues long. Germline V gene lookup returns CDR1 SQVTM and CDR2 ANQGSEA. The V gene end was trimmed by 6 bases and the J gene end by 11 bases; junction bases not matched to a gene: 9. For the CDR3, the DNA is TGCAGCGTGGGACAGGGGAGAGTCGACGCTTTCTTT. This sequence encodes CSVGQGRVDAFF.

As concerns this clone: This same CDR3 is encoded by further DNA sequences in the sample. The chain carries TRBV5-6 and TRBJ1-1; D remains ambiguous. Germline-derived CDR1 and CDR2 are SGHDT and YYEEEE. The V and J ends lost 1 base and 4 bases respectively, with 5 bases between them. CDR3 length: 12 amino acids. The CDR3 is CASSLRGTEAFF. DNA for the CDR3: TGTGCCAGCAGCTTGCGGGGCACTGAAGCTTTCTTT.

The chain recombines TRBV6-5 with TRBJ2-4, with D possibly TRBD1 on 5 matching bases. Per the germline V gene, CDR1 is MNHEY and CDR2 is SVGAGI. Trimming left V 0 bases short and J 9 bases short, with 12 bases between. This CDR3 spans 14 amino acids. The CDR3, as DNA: TGTGCCAGCAGTTACTCGTCGCGAAGGGGCATTCAGTACTTC. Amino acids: CASSYSSRRGIQYF.

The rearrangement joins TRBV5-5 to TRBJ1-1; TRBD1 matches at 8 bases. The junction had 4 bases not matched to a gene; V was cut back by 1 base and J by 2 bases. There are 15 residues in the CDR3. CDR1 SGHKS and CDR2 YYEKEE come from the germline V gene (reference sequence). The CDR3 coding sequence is TGTGCCAGCAGCTTGAGGACAGGGTCAAACACTGAAGCTTTCTTT. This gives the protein CASSLRTGSNTEAFF.

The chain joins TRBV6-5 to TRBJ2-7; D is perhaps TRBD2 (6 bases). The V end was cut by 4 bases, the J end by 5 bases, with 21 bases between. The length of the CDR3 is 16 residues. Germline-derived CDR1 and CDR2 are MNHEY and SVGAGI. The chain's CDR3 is CASSWNRGPAGNEQYF. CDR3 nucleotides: TGTGCCAGCAGTTGGAATCGAGGACCCGCGGGGAACGAGCAGTACTTC.